This T cell receptor beta chain emerged from a study of cytomegalovirus exposure and HLA in healthy donors (dated by TCRdb to about 2017). Looking at the study overall: An earlier analysis of around 600 of the donors reported approximately 270 Gb of sequence data and 100 million to 130 million unique TCR beta sequences from 150 million to 200 million T cells. Along with the approximately 650-subject first cohort, a separate validation cohort of over a hundred different subjects was used. The aim of the study was to test whether cataloging public T cell receptors could identify signatures of past pathogen exposure. A later genetic analysis took genome-wide SNP genotypes for about 55% of the roughly 670 donors and used that subset as a discovery cohort. Roughly 300 gigabases of sequencing data and roughly 81 million unique TCR sequences made up an early release that covered approximately 620 HLA-typed donors. Both class I and class II loci were covered by HLA typing, at four-digit resolution. Of the 398 genotyped donors, 65% to 90% were placed in the genetic ancestry cluster associated with self-reported Caucasian donors. To study patterns of TCR occurrence, a later analysis re-analyzed previously published TCR beta repertoires from around 670 donors and added high-resolution HLA genotyping. Across roughly 420 genotyped donors of the cohort, an average of about 240,000 unique TCR beta nucleotide sequences per donor were sequenced, and roughly 17% of those sequences were non-productive. To decide whether each TCR beta V gene segment behaved as functional or pseudogenic, an earlier analysis of 587 of the donors relied on high-throughput TCR beta sequencing. All discovery cohort repertoires had been generated on a single sequencing platform. The study used immunosequencing to profile the T cell repertoires of 600 to 850 subjects and linked those repertoires to cytomegalovirus serostatus. Roughly five DR-DQ haplotypes were handled as single units for association and clustering because linkage in the cohort was strong. The number of typed donors differed by locus: roughly 629-640 for A, B, C, DRB1 and DQB1; 500 to 550 for DQA1; roughly 600 for DPA1; and some 430 for DPB1. Donor age, sex, ethnicity and CMV serostatus were collected together with the repertoire data. In the later analysis, no new phenotypic data were used to find candidate immune exposures; instead, reliance was placed on TCR beta sequences and their occurrence across donors. To predict cytomegalovirus infection status, the study brought together high-throughput TCR immunosequencing, statistical association of individual TCRs with disease status, and machine learning.

The library was made by the immunoSEQ multiplex PCR assay. The multiplex PCR relied on a mix of 60 forward primers for TCR Vbeta segments and 13 reverse primers for TCR Jbeta segments. The CDR3 region of rearranged TCR beta genes was amplified from genomic DNA with a multiplex PCR assay. The amplified TCR beta libraries were sequenced on the Illumina HiSeq System as 87-base-pair reads. Under the source paper's analysis protocol: A later analysis tallied around 87 million unique TCR beta chains across the 650 to 750 repertoires, and some 12 million of those chains were shared by two or more donors. A nearest-neighbor algorithm error-corrected the raw reads and collapsed the reads into unique sequences, merging closely related sequences to remove PCR and sequencing errors. Alignment of CDR3 sequences to IMGT reference sequences was used to assign V, D and J gene segments. Each retained sequence needed at least a six-nucleotide match to both a V gene segment and a J gene segment. Rearrangements were classified as productive when the CDR3 lacked stop codons and remained in frame with V and J, and all other rearrangements were classified as non-productive. Following IMGT convention, CDR3 was defined as the stretch from the second conserved V-encoded cysteine to the conserved J-encoded phenylalanine. The earlier analysis of some 550 of the donors excluded any sequence lacking an unambiguous match to a single V gene segment. In an earlier analysis of approximately 550 of the donors, V segments were called functional above 56.7% productive rearrangements and were called segregating when the between-donor standard deviation exceeded 5%. A statistical classification framework was built for diagnosing cytomegalovirus status from the catalog of TCR beta chain sequences. A later analysis assigned V and J genes by comparing TCR nucleotide sequences with IMGT/GENE-DB human TR gene sequences. In a later analysis, CDR3 sequences and most-parsimonious VDJ recombination scenarios were assigned using the TCRdist pipeline. In a later analysis, each TCR beta chain was defined by its CDR3 amino acid sequence together with its V-gene family, and reads lacking a unique V-gene family were excluded. A later analysis removed 600 or so highly shared, low-generation-probability nucleotide sequences to deal with suspected cross-contamination and a sequencing artifact. For each public chain, a later analysis derived a clonal expansion index from normalized ranks of inferred template counts within each repertoire. A later analysis computed generation probabilities with a VDJ recombination model fitted to out-of-frame rearrangements, and checked the results against IGoR. In a later analysis, TCR-TCR, TCR-HLA and TCR-CMV co-occurrence was scored with hypergeometric tests, and a repertoire-size bias correction was applied to TCR pairs. In a later analysis, false discovery rates were estimated by permuting HLA or CMV assignments 20 times. In a later analysis, co-occurring TCRs were grouped using DBSCAN, and TCRdist sequence similarity was added for clustering within HLA-allele-positive subsets. Repertoires with fewer than 30,000 or more than 120,000 public chains were left out of co-occurrence clustering, as were five repertoires with anomalous nucleotide sharing. Entries here come from immuneACCESS through TCRdb and include only in-frame sequences with V and J called. Some clones fail to appear in such tables; in the studies checked, an unresolved V gene covers under half of the shortfall, and the cause of the remainder is unknown. The V and J calls and clone size come from that table; D and trimming were worked out from the DNA. In this sample the table shows 150,000 to 200,000 clones, approximately 90% of which occur a single time. Of the sample, about 1% is held by the ten largest clones.

In total, roughly 670 healthy bone marrow donors made up the cohort. All cohort members were sampled while nominally healthy, although unrecorded immune exposures were likely present. The donor tested CMV seronegative and was one of the 352 seronegative cohort members. A peripheral blood sample was collected from each donor, and TCR beta sequencing was performed on peripheral blood mononuclear cells. Genomic DNA was extracted from the blood cell samples with the Qiagen DNeasy Blood Extraction Kit. Comments on this clone: This receptor's antigen is unknown. Base qualities are not at hand, and no much larger clone is one base apart.

CDR1 is given as MNHNS and CDR2 as SASEGT, both from the germline V gene. The CDR3 starts with the cysteine, ends with the phenylalanine, and has 15 residues. The only DNA kept is the CDR3, 45 bases in frame from the first base. Trimming takes 5 bases off V and 2 bases off J; junction bases not matched to a gene: 8. Overall study results and their limits: This cohort had only TCR beta chains sequenced, and the lack of alpha or paired-chain data limited which features could be detected. Because the 87-base-pair reads could not distinguish some IMGT-functional V segments, including TRBV6-2 and TRBV6-3, those segments were excluded. Immune exposure information for the cohort was limited to CMV serostatus. A further reported finding was that TCR beta sequences accurately predicted the HLA-A and HLA-B alleles for most subjects in the first cohort. Most CMV-associated TCR beta chains appeared to be HLA-restricted in a later analysis, and the HLA associations seemed to be driven largely by CMV exposure. HLA typing was unavailable for some donors at each locus, so association tests used only the typed subset. Several of the top co-occurrence clusters appeared to be linked to parvovirus B19, influenza, CMV and Epstein-Barr virus, according to a later analysis. Correlated functional status among segregating V segments might reflect linkage disequilibrium, but an unknown experimental factor could not be ruled out. When HLA alleles, especially DR and DQ, strongly co-occurred, attributing TCR associations to individual alleles was difficult. Because counts were too low, approximately 18 rarely observed V segments, including chromosome 9 orphons, were excluded from the earlier analysis of around 590 of the donors. In an earlier analysis of about 550 of the donors, most TCR beta V segments were observed in productive rearrangements about 87% or about 30% of the time, broadly matching IMGT annotations. A group of highly shared sequence variants was considered likely to be a technical artifact of the sequencing pipeline. Across donors, most TCR sequences were observed very rarely, whereas some public TCRs were present in many individuals. The authors suggested that the approach could potentially be extended to other disease states and immunological phenotypes. Specific HLA alleles were associated with 15,000 to 20,000 TCR beta sequences at a false discovery rate of 0.05 in a later analysis. An association between a missense DCLRE1C variant and V-gene and J-gene trimming of TCR beta chains was found in a later genetic analysis and replicated in an independent cohort. Cytomegalovirus status was reported to be diagnosed by the classifier with high specificity and sensitivity in both the original and validation cohorts. According to a later genetic analysis, donors in an Asian-associated ancestry cluster had fewer N-insertions in productive TCRs than the roughly 700-donor mean. The study gave a list of under 200 TCR beta chains associated with cytomegalovirus. In vitro tests confirmed that a few of the cytomegalovirus-associated TCR beta chains recognize cytomegalovirus antigens. In a later analysis, the rate of TCR association differed among HLA loci, with DRB1 alleles having the most associated TCRs and HLA-C alleles having the fewest. The presence/absence analyses assumed that sequencing depth was roughly uniform across donors, and that assumption may not be true. In a later analysis, HLA-associated TCR beta chains were found to be more clonally expanded and to have lower generation probabilities than equally common non-associated chains.

This clonotype originated in a boy aged 2 to 9 in good health and CMV-seronegative. The chain was built from TRBV6-1 and TRBJ2-7; the junction holds 8 bases that match TRBD1. The sequenced sample consisted of PBMCs. CDR3 sequence: CASSNPGQAPYEQYF. The sequenced DNA: TGTGCCAGCAGTAATCCGGGACAGGCTCCCTACGAGCAGTACTTC.